One T cell receptor (beta chain) is described in this entry. The junction departs from germline at one end; a sequencing error may be responsible. CDR1 and CDR2 from the germline V gene are DFQATT and SNEGSKA (reference sequence). This CDR3 region has 11 residues. Authors' analysis steps: Amplification of reference gene primers provided the estimated nucleated cell counts. Profiled with immunoSEQ multiplex PCR; TCRdb holds only in-frame clones, not every one. The DNA was the basis for D and trimming; V, J and clone size are from that table. The table has approximately 210,000 clones, 80% to 90% seen once. This sample was taken from a study of blood T cell repertoires in COVID-19. The overall study: The United States, Italy and Spain supplied acute and convalescent COVID-19 samples. T cells, B-cell-depleted T cells, or PBMCs supplied cDNA or gDNA.

The TCR originated in a man aged 40-49 years with acute or convalescent COVID-19. The sequenced sample was peripheral blood. The chain uses TRBV20-1 and TRBJ1-2; tentative D call: TRBD1 (6 bases). CDR3 sequence (DNA): TGCAGTGCTAGAGATCGTAGAGGGGGAGTATTC. As protein: CSARDRRGGVF.